This T cell receptor beta chain came from a study of CD8 T cells in ankylosing spondylitis. The study, taken as a whole, reports: As for the disease-linked clones, they showed a CD8+ phenotype and occurred at relatively low frequencies in peripheral blood. Researchers reportedly found disease-linked clones significantly enriched in matched ankylosing spondylitis synovial fluid. Blood of patients with ankylosing spondylitis appeared to be characterized by a TCR beta motif of several highly homologous variants.

Germline CDR1 is SQVTM and CDR2 is ANQGSEA. There are 11 residues in the CDR3. The ends were cut back, 5 bases at V and 1 base at J, with 6 bases in the middle. Each TCR beta library was made by quantitative 5'-RACE that incorporated molecular barcodes. TCRdb re-derived calls from the 5' RACE reads in MiXCR, one entry per CDR3 protein. The sample records about 130,000 distinct CDR3 sequences, around 7% being singletons. About this clonotype: Its antigen is still unknown.

Sequenced: blood, either unsorted or a sorted T cell fraction (not recorded which). The rearrangement uses TRBV29-1 and TRBJ2-7; D remains ambiguous. The TCR originated in a male donor with ankylosing spondylitis or in good health (not recorded which). The CDR3 DNA is TGCAGCGTTACAGAATCCTACGAGCAGTACTTC. This codes for CSVTESYEQYF.